This T cell receptor (beta chain) was obtained from a study of blood T cell repertoires in COVID-19. Study summary: Acute and convalescent COVID-19 samples came from the United States, Italy and Spain.

The trim removed 4 bases at V and 2 bases at J, leaving 5 bases unmatched. This CDR3 comprises 15 residues. Germline V gene sequence: CDR1 SGHRS, CDR2 YFSETQ. Sequencing used immunoSEQ multiplex PCR; TCRdb keeps in-frame clones, though not all of them. The sample consists of approximately 100,000 clones, roughly 80% of them appearing once. This receptor was identified in a woman aged 80 or over with acute or convalescent COVID-19. Sequencing was carried out using peripheral blood. J is TRBJ2-3 and V is TRBV5-1, with 9 bases lining up with TRBD1. The CDR3, as DNA: TGCGCCAGCAGCACGGACAGGGGCGCCACAGATACGCAGTATTTT. This gives the protein CASSTDRGATDTQYF.